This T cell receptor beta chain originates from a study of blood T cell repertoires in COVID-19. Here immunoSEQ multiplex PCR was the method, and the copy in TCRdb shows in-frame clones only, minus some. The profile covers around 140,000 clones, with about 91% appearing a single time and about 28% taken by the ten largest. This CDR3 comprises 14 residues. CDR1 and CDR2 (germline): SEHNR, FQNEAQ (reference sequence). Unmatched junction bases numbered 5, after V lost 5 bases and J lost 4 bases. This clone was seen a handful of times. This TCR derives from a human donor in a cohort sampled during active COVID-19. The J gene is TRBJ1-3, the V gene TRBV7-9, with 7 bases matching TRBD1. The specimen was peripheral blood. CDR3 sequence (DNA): TGTGCCAGCAGCAATCCGGGACAGGGAAACACCATATATTTT. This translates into CASSNPGQGNTIYF. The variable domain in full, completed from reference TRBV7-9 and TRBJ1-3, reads DTGVSQNPRHKITKRGQNVTFRCDPISEHNRLYWYRQTLGQGPEFLTYFQNEAQLEKSRLLSDRFSAERPKGSFSTLEIQRTEQGDSAMYLCASSNPGQGNTIYFGEGSWLTVV.